This TCR beta chain was profiled in a study of blood T cell repertoires in COVID-19. Background on the study: From the United States, Italy and Spain came samples of acute and convalescent COVID-19. PBMCs, B-cell-depleted T cells, or T cells provided the cDNA or gDNA that made up the material.

Per the original data handling: Amplification of reference gene primers provided the estimated nucleated cell counts. Some clones are missing from TCRdb's copy, which holds only in-frame ones; the method was immunoSEQ multiplex PCR. V, J and clone size were drawn from that table, and D and trimming were deduced from the DNA. The top ten clones hold under 20% of a sample with tens of thousands of clones, approximately 85% of them seen once. By sample fraction, this clone is medium-sized. Sequencing was carried out using peripheral blood. The receptor's source is a human donor in a cohort sampled during active COVID-19.

CDR3 sequence (DNA): TGTGCCAGCAGCCTGACGGGTTTCAGCTATGGCTACACCTTC. Protein product: CASSLTGFSYGYTF. The genes are TRBV5-5 and TRBJ1-2; D is ambiguous. V shed 4 bases and J shed 4 bases, with 14 bases lying between them. The germline V gene encodes CDR1 SGHKS and CDR2 YYEKEE (reference sequence). The length of the CDR3 is 14 residues.